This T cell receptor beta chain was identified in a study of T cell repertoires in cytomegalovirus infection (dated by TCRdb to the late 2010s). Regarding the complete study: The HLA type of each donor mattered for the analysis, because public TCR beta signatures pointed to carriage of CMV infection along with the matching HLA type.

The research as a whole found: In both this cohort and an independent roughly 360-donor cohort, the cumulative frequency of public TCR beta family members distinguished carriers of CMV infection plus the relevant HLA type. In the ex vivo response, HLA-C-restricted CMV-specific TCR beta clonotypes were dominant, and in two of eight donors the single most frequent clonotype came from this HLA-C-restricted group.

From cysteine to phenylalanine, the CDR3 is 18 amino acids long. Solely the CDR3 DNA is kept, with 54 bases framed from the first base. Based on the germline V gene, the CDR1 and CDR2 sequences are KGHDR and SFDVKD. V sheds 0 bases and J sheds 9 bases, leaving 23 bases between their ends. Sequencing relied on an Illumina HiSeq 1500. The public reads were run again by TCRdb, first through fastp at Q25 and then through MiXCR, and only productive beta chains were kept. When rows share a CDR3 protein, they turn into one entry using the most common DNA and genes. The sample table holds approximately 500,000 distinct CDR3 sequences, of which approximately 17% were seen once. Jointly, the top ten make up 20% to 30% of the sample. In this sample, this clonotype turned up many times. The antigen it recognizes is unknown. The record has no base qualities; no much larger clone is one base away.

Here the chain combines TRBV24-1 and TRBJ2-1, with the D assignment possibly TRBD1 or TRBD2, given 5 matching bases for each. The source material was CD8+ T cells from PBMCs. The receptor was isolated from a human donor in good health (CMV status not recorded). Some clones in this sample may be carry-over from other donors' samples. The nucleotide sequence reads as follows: TGTGCCACCAGTGATTTGCTTCCCAGCCCCGGTCGGGGCAGTGAGCAGTTCTTC. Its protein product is CATSDLLPSPGRGSEQFF.